This is a list of T cell receptor beta chains from one sample in a study of T cells in Graves' hyperthyroidism and ophthalmopathy. TCRdb redid the calling of the multiplex PCR reads with MiXCR, one entry per CDR3 protein. Here the sample spans about 99,000 distinct CDR3 sequences, 47% being singletons. The sequenced sample consisted of blood. These receptors were obtained from a man aged 35 to 55 with Graves' hyperthyroidism. CDR3s include the opening cysteine and the closing phenylalanine or tryptophan. D genes are given only for firm matches. A row's size may be missing; if present it is once, few, many or a size class.

>TRBJ2-6|many|17|TRBD2|TRBV6-6
TGTGCCAGCAGTTACGGGCGGGGGAACTCTGGGGCCAACGTCCTGACTTTC
CASSYGRGNSGANVLTF
>TRBJ1-5|-|14|-|TRBV2
TGTGCCAGCAGAGCGGATTCCTACGAGCAGCCCCAGCATTTT
CASRADSYEQPQHF
>TRBJ1-6|-|18|-|TRBV7-2
TGTGCCAGCACCCTAGAGGGCCAATGGGGCTCCTATAATTCACCCCTCCACTTT
CASTLEGQWGSYNSPLHF
>TRBJ1-5|-|13|-|TRBV11-1
TGTGCCTGGAGTGTAGGGGGGGCTCAGCCCCAGCATTTT
CAWSVGGAQPQHF
>TRBJ2-1|many|16|-|TRBV7-8
TGTGCCAGCAGTCAAGAAGTTGACACAGGAAACAATGAGCAGTTCTTC
CASSQEVDTGNNEQFF
>TRBJ1-1|many|12|-|TRBV19
TGTGCCAGTAGTATCGGAGCTACGCAGGGTTTCTTT
CASSIGATQGFF
>TRBJ2-7|few|14|TRBD1|TRBV29-1
TGCAGCGTTGAAGTATGGGACAGCTCCTACGAGCAGTACTTC
CSVEVWDSSYEQYF
>TRBJ2-7|-|15|-|TRBV2
TGTGCCAGCGGGGGTGCACCTCCGTGCTCCTACGAGCAGTACTTC
CASGGAPPCSYEQYF
>TRBJ2-1|many|11|-|TRBV7-3
TGTGCCAGCAGCAACCTGAATGAGCAGTTCTTC
CASSNLNEQFF
>TRBJ1-1|-|14|TRBD1|TRBV14
TGTGCCAGCTCACCAGGGACAGGGGGGACTGAAGCTTTCTTT
CASSPGTGGTEAFF